The clone carrying this T cell receptor (beta chain) was counted only a few times. The CDR3 is 19 residues long. Germline V CDR1 and CDR2: LNHDA, SQIVND (reference sequence). V was clipped by 7 bases and J by 9 bases; unmatched bases: 22. TCRdb ran MiXCR on the 5' RACE reads and lists one entry per CDR3 protein. This sample yields a few hundred thousand distinct CDR3 sequences, of which around 15% are seen a single time; 0.44% belongs to the top ten. The data derive from a study of identical twins. This sample was also put to use in a study of yellow fever vaccine responses in identical twins.

The TCR originated in a woman aged 18 to 35 in good health. The V call is TRBV19, the J call TRBJ2-1; 12 bases agree with TRBD2. The source material was CD4+ T cells sorted from blood. The CDR3 sequence: CASTDRLAGVGLGAREQFF. CDR3 sequence (DNA): TGTGCCAGTACCGATCGACTAGCGGGAGTGGGGCTAGGTGCCCGTGAGCAGTTCTTC.